This T cell receptor beta chain was sequenced during a study of TIL therapy for anti-PD-1-resistant metastatic lung cancer. The immunoSEQ assay was v3. Measured with immunoSEQ multiplex PCR; TCRdb has only the in-frame clones, and not every one. The profile shows about 50,000 clones, 86% of them singletons. This CDR3 comprises 13 residues. Per germline, CDR1 SGHTS and CDR2 YDEGEE. Trimming pared 7 bases from V and 2 bases from J, leaving 13 bases between. Stated time point: pre-treatment sample, taken before nivolumab and TIL therapy. Enrollment ran from 2017 to January 2020. V gene TRBV5-8 combines with J gene TRBJ2-7; D is possibly TRBD1 (6 bases). The TCR sequence derives from a person between 25 and 79 years old with non-small cell lung cancer. The sequencing here drew on blood, taken at baseline. The CDR3 here is CASVHRVAYEQYF. CDR3 sequence (DNA): TGTGCCAGCGTACACAGGGTGGCCTACGAGCAGTACTTC.